This passage covers 7 T cell receptor beta chains from one sample sequenced in a study of cytomegalovirus exposure and HLA in healthy donors. In the PCR, 60 Vbeta and 13 Jbeta primers were used. The protocol was immunoSEQ multiplex PCR, while the TCRdb copy is restricted to in-frame clones and leaves out a portion. Among 90,000 to 120,000 clones listed, about 85% were seen once. The specimen sequenced was PBMCs. The origin of the receptors is a man aged 25-45 years in good health and CMV-seronegative.

This chain uses TRBV19 with TRBJ2-3, with TRBD1 matching over 11 bases. The CDR3 sequence is 13 residues long. CDR1 is LNHDA, CDR2 SQIVND, per germline (reference sequence). Germline trimming cut 8 bases from V and 5 bases from J; bases unmatched to any gene: 3. The CDR3 loop is CASRGTGGDTQYF. In nucleotides, the CDR3 is TGTGCCAGTCGGGGGACAGGGGGAGATACGCAGTATTTT.

This chain links TRBV4-1 with TRBJ2-6, with TRBD1 matching 7 bases. Trimming took 5 bases from V and 2 from J; bases not matched to a gene: 3. The CDR3 runs to 15 residues. Looked up from germline, CDR1 is MGHRA and CDR2 is YSYEKL. CDR3 region: CASSFDRAGANVLTF. CDR3 nucleotides: TGCGCCAGCAGCTTCGACAGGGCTGGGGCCAACGTCCTGACTTTC.

This clone is a singleton in its sample. The chain employs TRBV4-1 and TRBJ1-6, with TRBD1 as a possible D gene (5 bases). The CDR3 has 16 amino acids. V was cut by 1 base and J by 9 bases, with 16 bases left in between. CDR1 MGHRA and CDR2 YSYEKL come from the germline V gene. CDR3 DNA: TGCGCCAGCAGCCAAGGGGGCAGTATGGTAGGTTCACCCCTCCACTTT. Amino acids: CASSQGGSMVGSPLHF.

CDR3 in amino acids: CASSFGRNQPQHF. For the CDR3, the DNA is TGCGCCAGCAGTTTCGGTCGGAATCAGCCCCAGCATTTT. The chain links TRBV5-1 to TRBJ1-5; D unresolved. The CDR3 loop spans 13 amino acids. Germline CDR1 and CDR2: SGHRS and YFSETQ. Trimming stripped 5 bases from V and 4 bases from J, with 10 bases between.

J is TRBJ2-5 and V is TRBV2, with 10 nucleotides matching TRBD2. The junction had 8 bases not matched to a gene; V was cut back by 6 bases and J by 7 bases. The CDR3 loop spans 14 amino acids. CDR1 is SNHLY, CDR2 FYNNEI, per germline. The CDR3 DNA reads TGTGCCAGCAGGGGAACTAGCGGGGACTTGACCCAGTACTTC. Translated, it gives CASRGTSGDLTQYF.

The chain is built from TRBV18 and TRBJ2-1; 9 bases align to TRBD1. The germline V gene has CDR1 KGHSH and CDR2 LQKENI. CDR3 length: 14 residues. V shed 6 bases and J 5 bases; nucleotides not matched to a gene: 5. Here the CDR3 DNA reads TGTGCCAGCTCCGGGACAGGGTTCAACAATGAGCAGTTCTTC. It codes for CASSGTGFNNEQFF.

The CDR3 sequence: CASSLWDRGGHEQYF. CDR3 DNA sequence: TGTGCCAGCAGCCTGTGGGACAGGGGAGGGCACGAGCAGTACTTC. This chain connects TRBV7-2 to TRBJ2-7; 10 nucleotides match TRBD1. CDR1 and CDR2 from the germline V gene are SGHTA and FQGNSA. The V gene end was trimmed by 5 bases and the J gene end by 5 bases; junction bases not matched to a gene: 9. The CDR3 sequence is 15 residues long.